This TCR beta chain was sequenced in a study of cytomegalovirus exposure and HLA in healthy donors (dated by TCRdb to 2015 to 2018). Regarding the study in general: In an earlier analysis of approximately 500 of the donors, 250 to 350 Gb of sequence data and some 100 million unique TCR beta sequences from roughly 190 million T cells were reported. Both class I and class II loci were covered by HLA typing, at four-digit resolution. All discovery cohort repertoires had been generated using a single sequencing platform. The study aimed to test whether cataloging public T cell receptors could reveal signatures of past pathogen exposure. Rather than using new phenotypic data, the later analysis identified candidate immune exposures from TCR beta sequences and from how often those sequences occurred across donors. A later analysis re-analyzed previously published TCR beta repertoires from approximately 670 donors and added high-resolution HLA genotyping to study TCR occurrence patterns. The study profiled the T cell repertoires of hundreds of subjects by immunosequencing and related them to cytomegalovirus serostatus. Among 398 genotyped donors of the cohort, an average of approximately 230,000 unique TCR beta nucleotide sequences were sequenced per donor, roughly 20% of them non-productive. Among the roughly 410 genotyped donors, around 81% belonged to the genetic ancestry cluster associated with self-reported Caucasian donors. To decide whether each TCR beta V gene segment behaved as functional or pseudogenic, an earlier analysis of some 600 of the donors relied on high-throughput TCR beta sequencing. Roughly 5 DR-DQ haplotypes were handled as single units for association and clustering, since linkage in the cohort was strong. A separate validation cohort of 100 to 150 different subjects was used in addition to the roughly 620-subject first cohort. Donor age, sex, ethnicity and CMV serostatus were compiled together with the repertoire data. To predict cytomegalovirus infection status, the study brought together high-throughput TCR immunosequencing, statistical association of individual TCRs with disease status, and machine learning. A later genetic analysis used genome-wide SNP genotypes for about 60% of the roughly 700 donors, treating that subset as a discovery cohort. Typing coverage varied by locus: roughly 620-640 donors for A, B, C, DRB1 and DQB1; 500 to 550 for DQA1; 600 to 610 for DPA1; about 450 for DPB1. An early release that covered roughly 600 HLA-typed donors contained about 290 gigabases of sequencing data and 75 million to 100 million unique TCR sequences.

Remarks on this clone: Its antigen specificity is not known. No clone much larger than this one lies a single base away; base qualities are absent.

The cohort was made up of several hundred healthy bone marrow donors. At the time of sampling, every cohort member was nominally healthy, though immune exposures that went unrecorded were likely present. The donor tested CMV seronegative, placing the donor among the 350 or so seronegative members of the cohort. Every donor gave a peripheral blood sample, and the peripheral blood mononuclear cells from that sample were used for TCR beta sequencing. Genomic DNA was extracted from the blood cell samples with the Qiagen DNeasy Blood Extraction Kit. Library creation used the immunoSEQ multiplex PCR assay. For the multiplex PCR, a mixture combining 60 forward primers for TCR Vbeta segments and 13 reverse primers for TCR Jbeta segments was used. A multiplex PCR assay on genomic DNA amplified the CDR3 region of rearranged TCR beta genes. On the Illumina HiSeq System, the amplified TCR beta libraries were sequenced as 87-base-pair reads. Per the original workflow: In a later analysis, some 80 million unique TCR beta chains were counted across the 690 or so repertoires, and approximately 11 million of these chains were shared by at least two donors. To remove PCR and sequencing errors, raw reads were error-corrected and collapsed into unique sequences using a nearest-neighbor algorithm that merged closely related sequences. CDR3 sequences were aligned to IMGT reference sequences to assign V, D and J gene segments. For a sequence to be retained, at least a six-nucleotide match to both a V gene segment and a J gene segment was required. A rearrangement counted as productive if the CDR3 had no stop codons and remained in frame with V and J, and every other rearrangement counted as non-productive. CDR3 was defined according to IMGT convention as the region running from the second conserved V-encoded cysteine to the conserved J-encoded phenylalanine. In an earlier analysis of around 540 of the donors, sequences lacking an unambiguous match to a single V gene segment were excluded. An earlier analysis of several hundred of the donors called V segments functional above 56.7% productive rearrangements and segregating when the between-donor standard deviation exceeded 5%. A statistical classification framework was developed to diagnose cytomegalovirus status using the catalog of TCR beta chain sequences. V and J gene assignment, in a later analysis, came from comparing TCR nucleotide sequences with IMGT/GENE-DB human TR gene sequences. In a later analysis, CDR3 sequences and most-parsimonious VDJ recombination scenarios were assigned using the TCRdist pipeline. In a later analysis, each TCR beta chain was defined by its CDR3 amino acid sequence together with its V-gene family, and reads without a unique V-gene family were excluded. In a later analysis, 500 to 650 highly shared, low-generation-probability nucleotide sequences were removed to address suspected cross-contamination and a sequencing artifact. In a later analysis, a clonal expansion index for each public chain was calculated from normalized within-repertoire ranks of inferred template counts. A later analysis computed generation probabilities with a VDJ recombination model fitted to out-of-frame rearrangements, and checked the results against IGoR. Hypergeometric tests were used in a later analysis to score TCR-TCR, TCR-HLA and TCR-CMV co-occurrence, with a repertoire-size bias correction applied to the TCR pairs. False discovery rates were estimated in a later analysis by permuting HLA or CMV assignments 20 times. In a later analysis, co-occurring TCRs were grouped using DBSCAN, with TCRdist sequence similarity added in when clustering inside HLA-allele-positive subsets. Co-occurrence clustering excluded repertoires with fewer than 30,000 or more than 120,000 public chains, plus five with anomalous nucleotide sharing. TCRdb took this table from immuneACCESS and kept in-frame rearrangements with V and J called. Such tables lack part of the clones; where checked against another copy, unresolved V genes explain under half of the gap, and the rest is unexplained. The DNA was the basis for D and trimming; V, J and clone size are from that table. This sample is represented by 150,000 to 200,000 clones; 75% to 85% of them were singletons. Jointly, the top ten make up under 2.5% of the sample.

General conclusions and limits of the study: A few of the identified cytomegalovirus-associated TCR beta chains were confirmed in vitro to be specific for cytomegalovirus antigens. In a later analysis, 16,951 TCR beta sequences were associated with specific HLA alleles at a false discovery rate of 0.05. Most CMV-associated TCR beta chains appeared to be HLA-restricted in a later analysis, and the HLA associations seemed to be driven largely by CMV exposure. A further reported finding was that TCR beta sequences accurately predicted the HLA-A and HLA-B alleles for most subjects in the first cohort. Sequencing depth was assumed to be roughly uniform across donors in the presence/absence analyses, though that assumption may not hold. The earlier analysis of around 600 of the donors excluded about 16 rarely observed V segments, including chromosome 9 orphons, because counts were too low. A total of 164 TCR beta chains were listed by the study as associated with cytomegalovirus. According to a later analysis, TCR association rates differed among HLA loci, with DRB1 alleles showing the most associated TCRs and HLA-C alleles showing the fewest. Because HLA typing was unavailable for some donors at each locus, only the typed subset was used in association tests. A later genetic analysis reported fewer N-insertions in productive TCRs among donors in an Asian-associated ancestry cluster than the approximately 670-donor mean. CMV serostatus was the only immune exposure information available for the cohort. Compared with equally common non-associated chains, HLA-associated TCR beta chains in a later analysis were more clonally expanded and had lower generation probabilities. In both the original and validation cohorts, the classifier was reported to diagnose cytomegalovirus status with high specificity and sensitivity. Only TCR beta chains were sequenced in this cohort, and the absence of alpha or paired-chain data limited detectable features. When HLA alleles, especially DR and DQ, strongly co-occurred, attributing TCR associations to individual alleles was difficult. In an earlier analysis of about 600 of the donors, most TCR beta V segments appeared in productive rearrangements about 90% or about 30% of the time, broadly matching IMGT annotations. A cluster of highly shared sequence variants was judged likely to be a technical artifact of the sequencing pipeline. Most TCR sequences were seen in very few donors, while some public TCRs were found in many individuals. V-gene and J-gene trimming of TCR beta chains was associated with a missense DCLRE1C variant in a later genetic analysis, and the association was replicated in an independent cohort. The authors suggested that the approach could potentially be generalized to other disease states and immunological phenotypes. According to a later analysis, parvovirus B19, influenza, CMV and Epstein-Barr virus appeared linked to several top co-occurrence clusters. Linkage disequilibrium might explain the correlated functional status among segregating V segments, but an unknown experimental factor could not be ruled out.

Sequencing was done on a sample of PBMCs. This sequence originates from a woman younger than 45 in good health and CMV-seronegative.

The CDR3 is CASSLQLNSPLHF. The bases read TGTGCCAGCAGTTTACAGCTGAATTCACCCCTCCACTTT. The chain was built from TRBV6-5 and TRBJ1-6, with the D gene uncertain. The germline V gene yields MNHEY for CDR1 and SVGAGI for CDR2. Counted from cysteine to phenylalanine, this CDR3 has 13 amino acids. Only the CDR3 DNA is retained, 39 bases long and in frame from the first base. The junction shows trimming of 4 bases on V and 7 bases on J, plus 8 bases between the germline ends.